Presented here are 7 T cell receptor beta chains from one specimen sequenced in a study of PD-1 blockade in classical Hodgkin lymphoma. There was relapse after autologous stem cell transplantation in every patient, and there was variation in brentuximab vedotin exposure. Data came from immunoSEQ multiplex PCR; TCRdb stores just in-frame clones and leaves some out. The repertoire includes about 31,000 clones, over 70% of them detected once, and almost 4% sits in the top ten. The input for sequencing was peripheral blood mononuclear cells (PBMCs), taken before the second cycle of nivolumab. These receptors were obtained from a human donor with classical Hodgkin lymphoma.

This rearrangement joins TRBV20-1 to TRBJ2-1, with D unclear. Germline V gene sequence: CDR1 DFQATT, CDR2 SNEGSKA (reference sequence). The V end was cut by 0 bases, the J end by 7 bases, with 4 bases between. This CDR3 has 11 residues. The CDR3 DNA reads TGCAGTGCTAGAGAGGTAAATGAGCAGTTCTTC. Translating gives CSAREVNEQFF.

The rearrangement links TRBV30 to TRBJ2-7; 7 nucleotides align to TRBD1. The CDR3 is 14 amino acids. Per the germline V gene, CDR1 is GTSNPN and CDR2 is SVGIG (reference sequence). V shed 2 bases and J 2 bases; nucleotides not matched to a gene: 6. CDR3 coding DNA: TGTGCCTGGAGTTTCGGGACAGTGCCCTACGAGCAGTACTTC. Its protein is CAWSFGTVPYEQYF.

V is TRBV7-3 and J is TRBJ1-2, with no clear D. Germline V gene data show CDR1 as SGHTA and CDR2 as FQGTGA. This CDR3 has 14 residues. The V and J ends lost 5 bases and 2 bases respectively, with 12 bases between them. CDR3 protein: CASSPRAGNYGYTF. As DNA, the CDR3 is TGTGCCAGCAGCCCTCGTGCGGGGAACTATGGCTACACCTTC.

The gene calls are TRBV6-5 and TRBJ2-1, with 9 bases fitting TRBD1. Germline lookup yields CDR1 MNHEY and CDR2 SVGAGI. The CDR3 extends over 16 amino acids. V trimming: 4 bases; J trimming: 0 bases; junction bases outside the gene matches: 4. In DNA, the CDR3 is TGTGCCAGCAGTTCCCCGACAGGGGGCTCCTACAATGAGCAGTTCTTC. Residues: CASSSPTGGSYNEQFF.

The chain combines TRBV28 with TRBJ1-4, with D perhaps TRBD1 (5 bases). Germline V lookup: CDR1 MDHEN, CDR2 SYDVKM. The CDR3 covers 15 residues. The V end lost 5 bases, the J end lost 0 bases, and 10 bases lay between the germline ends. The CDR3 DNA reads TGTGCCAGCAGTAGGGACGGTGCAACTAATGAAAAACTGTTTTTT. Its translation is CASSRDGATNEKLFF. The full variable domain, completed using reference TRBV28 and TRBJ1-4, is DVKVTQSSRYLVKRTGEKVFLECVQDMDHENMFWYRQDPGLGLRLIYFSYDVKMKEKGDIPEGYSVSREKKERFSLILESASTNQTSMYLCASSRDGATNEKLFFGSGTQLSVL.

This clone was seen a few times. The chain is built from TRBV19 and TRBJ1-2, with D perhaps TRBD1 (5 bases). Trimming took 5 bases from V and 2 from J, leaving 12 bases between them. The CDR3 covers 14 residues. Germline assignment: CDR1 LNHDA and CDR2 SQIVND (reference sequence). CDR3 coding DNA: TGTGCCAGTAGTGGAGACAGAGCCAACTATGGCTACACCTTC. Amino acid sequence: CASSGDRANYGYTF.

This clone was found a few times. The V and J genes are TRBV19 and TRBJ1-1; D is ambiguous. V lost 3 bases to trimming and J lost 0 bases, with 8 bases between them. Per germline, CDR1 LNHDA and CDR2 SQIVND (reference sequence). The CDR3 covers 14 residues. CDR3 DNA: TGTGCCAGTAGTATCTCATCAGTGAACACTGAAGCTTTCTTT. The encoded protein is CASSISSVNTEAFF.